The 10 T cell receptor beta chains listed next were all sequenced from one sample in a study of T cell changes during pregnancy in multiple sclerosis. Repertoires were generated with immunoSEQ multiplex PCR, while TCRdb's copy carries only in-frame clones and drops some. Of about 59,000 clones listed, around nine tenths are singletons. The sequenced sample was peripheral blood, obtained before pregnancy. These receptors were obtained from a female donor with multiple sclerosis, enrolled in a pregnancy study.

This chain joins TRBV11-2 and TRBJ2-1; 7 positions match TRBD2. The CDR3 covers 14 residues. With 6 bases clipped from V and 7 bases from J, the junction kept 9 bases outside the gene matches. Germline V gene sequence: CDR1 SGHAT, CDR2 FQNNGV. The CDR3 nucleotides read TGTGCCAGCAGTAAGGCGGGGGTTTGGAATGAGCAGTTCTTC. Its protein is CASSKAGVWNEQFF.

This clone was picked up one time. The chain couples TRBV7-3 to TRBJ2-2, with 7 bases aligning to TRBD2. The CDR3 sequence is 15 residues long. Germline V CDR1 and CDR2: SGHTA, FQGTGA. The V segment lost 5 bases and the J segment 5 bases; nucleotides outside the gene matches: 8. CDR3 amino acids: CASSPGGGETGELFF. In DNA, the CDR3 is TGTGCCAGCAGCCCAGGCGGGGGAGAGACCGGGGAGCTGTTTTTT.

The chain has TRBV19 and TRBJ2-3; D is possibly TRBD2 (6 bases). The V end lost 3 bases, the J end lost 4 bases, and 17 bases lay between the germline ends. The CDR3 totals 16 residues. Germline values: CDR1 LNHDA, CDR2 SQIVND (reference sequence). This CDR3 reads CASSIRGAGDADTQYF. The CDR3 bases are TGTGCCAGTAGTATTAGGGGAGCGGGCGACGCAGATACGCAGTATTTT.

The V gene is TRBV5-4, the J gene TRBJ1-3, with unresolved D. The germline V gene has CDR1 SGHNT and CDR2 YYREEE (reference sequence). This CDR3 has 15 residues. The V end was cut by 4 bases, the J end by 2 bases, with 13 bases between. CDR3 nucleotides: TGTGCCAGCAGCGAGCGGAATGCGGCTGGAAACACCATATATTTT. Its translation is CASSERNAAGNTIYF.

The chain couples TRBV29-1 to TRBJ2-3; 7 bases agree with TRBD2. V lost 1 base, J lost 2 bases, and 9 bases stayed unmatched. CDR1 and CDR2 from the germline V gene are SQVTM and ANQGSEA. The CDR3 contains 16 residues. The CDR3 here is CSVEGLAFYLTDTQYF. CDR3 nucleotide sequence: TGCAGCGTTGAAGGACTAGCTTTTTATCTCACAGATACGCAGTATTTT.

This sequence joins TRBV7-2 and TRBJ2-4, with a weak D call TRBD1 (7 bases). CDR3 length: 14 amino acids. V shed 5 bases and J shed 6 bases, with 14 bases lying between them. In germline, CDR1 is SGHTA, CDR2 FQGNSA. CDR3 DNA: TGTGCCAGCAGCCCGGGGGACAGACCAAACATTCAGTACTTC. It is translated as CASSPGDRPNIQYF.

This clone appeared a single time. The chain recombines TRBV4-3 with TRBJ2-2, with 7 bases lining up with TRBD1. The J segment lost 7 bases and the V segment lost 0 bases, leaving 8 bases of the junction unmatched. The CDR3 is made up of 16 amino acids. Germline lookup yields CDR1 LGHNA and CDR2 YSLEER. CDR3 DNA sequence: TGCGCCAGCAGCCAAGATGACAGGGAGAGGGTCGGGGAGCTGTTTTTT. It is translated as CASSQDDRERVGELFF.

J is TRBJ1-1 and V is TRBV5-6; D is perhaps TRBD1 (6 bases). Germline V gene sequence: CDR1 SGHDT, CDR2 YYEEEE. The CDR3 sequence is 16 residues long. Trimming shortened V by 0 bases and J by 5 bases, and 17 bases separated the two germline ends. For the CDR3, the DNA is TGTGCCAGCAGCTTGGCTAGCGGGGGGCGTGATACTGAAGCTTTCTTT. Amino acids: CASSLASGGRDTEAFF.

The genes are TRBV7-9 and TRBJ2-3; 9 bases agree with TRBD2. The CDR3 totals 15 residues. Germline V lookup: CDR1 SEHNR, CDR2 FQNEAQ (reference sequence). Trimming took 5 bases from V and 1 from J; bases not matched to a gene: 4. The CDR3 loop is CASSLIAGGTDTQYF. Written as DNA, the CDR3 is TGTGCCAGCAGCCTAATAGCGGGGGGCACAGATACGCAGTATTTT.

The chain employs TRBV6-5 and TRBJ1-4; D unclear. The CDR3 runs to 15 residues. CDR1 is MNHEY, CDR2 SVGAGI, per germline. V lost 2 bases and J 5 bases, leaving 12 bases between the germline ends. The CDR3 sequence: CASSYLGGVNEKLFF. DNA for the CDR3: TGTGCCAGCAGTTACCTTGGCGGGGTCAATGAAAAACTGTTTTTT.